This T cell receptor beta chain is drawn from a study of T cells after yellow fever vaccination. General study results and limits: A large majority of primary-vaccination clones showed up again after the booster (roughly 96% CD4, roughly 91% CD8).

The table lists this clonotype with a few counts. Its target is unknown. A universal primer site and UMIs were added as TCR cDNA was made by 5'RACE template switching. TCRdb reanalysed the 5' RACE reads using MiXCR and keeps one entry per CDR3 protein. In the table there are 500,000 to 550,000 distinct CDR3 sequences, 21% of which are singletons. CDR1 and CDR2 (germline): SQVTM, ANQGSEA. V lost 8 bases and J 7 bases, leaving 24 bases between the germline ends. The CDR3 is made up of 15 amino acids. This TCR was sampled from a man aged 18 to 29 who received the YFV17D yellow fever vaccine. The V call is TRBV29-1, the J call TRBJ1-3; a weak D match, TRBD1 (6 bases). The sequenced sample was PBMCs, obtained approximately 22 days after the first yellow fever vaccination. Here the CDR3 DNA reads TGCAGCCCCAGCGAACAGGGAACTAGGGCCAACACCATATATTTT. Translation: CSPSEQGTRANTIYF.